The T cell receptor beta chain under discussion was sequenced for a study of blood T cell repertoires in COVID-19. On the study more broadly: Samples taken during acute and convalescent COVID-19 were collected in the United States, Italy and Spain. PBMCs, B-cell-depleted T cells, or T cells provided the cDNA or gDNA that made up the material.

This CDR3 has 18 amino acids. Under the authors' procedure: Researchers report that nucleated cell counts were estimated from reference gene primer amplification. TCRdb's table, derived via immunoSEQ multiplex PCR, lists solely in-frame clones and lacks some. Clonal size and the V and J genes are those of that table, whereas D and trimming came from the DNA. Of approximately 100,000 clones detected, around 85% appear once; the ten largest clones hold under 15%. This chain uses TRBV21-1 with TRBJ2-7; the tabulated D call, TRBD1, remains unverified against the DNA. TRBV21-1 is listed as a pseudogene. The TCR originated in a human donor in a cohort sampled during active COVID-19. Sequenced material: peripheral blood. As DNA, the CDR3 is TGTGCCAGCAGCAAAGTGGATGGCAGGGTCAGTCAATCCTACGAGCAGTACTTC. Its protein is CASSKVDGRVSQSYEQYF.